This T cell receptor (beta chain) was documented in a study of T cell responses to AZD1222 COVID-19 vaccine. Of note for this clone: Its cognate antigen is unknown.

Only in-frame clones appear in the TCRdb table, and some are missing; sequencing was by immunoSEQ multiplex PCR. The sample includes around 150,000 clones, approximately 92% of them seen just once. Study conclusions and caveats: Of spike-specific TCRs, nearly half reportedly target regions left unmutated in variants. White British donors predominated, females outnumbered males, and clonal diversity was possibly underestimated. The number of AZD1222 recipients seropositive at baseline was only five or six. Only after the peak T cell response were repertoires sampled.

This CDR3 is built from 15 residues. Trimming at V came to 2 bases and at J to 0 bases, leaving 1 base not matched to a gene. Germline CDR1 MNHEY, CDR2 SVGAGI. The clonotype comes from an adult who received the AZD1222 COVID-19 vaccine. This chain joins TRBV6-5 and TRBJ2-5, with 9 positions matching TRBD1. The source was peripheral blood, collected 28 days after the second AZD1222 dose. The CDR3 bases are TGTGCCAGCAGTTACGACAGGGGGTACCAAGAGACCCAGTACTTC. It encodes CASSYDRGYQETQYF.